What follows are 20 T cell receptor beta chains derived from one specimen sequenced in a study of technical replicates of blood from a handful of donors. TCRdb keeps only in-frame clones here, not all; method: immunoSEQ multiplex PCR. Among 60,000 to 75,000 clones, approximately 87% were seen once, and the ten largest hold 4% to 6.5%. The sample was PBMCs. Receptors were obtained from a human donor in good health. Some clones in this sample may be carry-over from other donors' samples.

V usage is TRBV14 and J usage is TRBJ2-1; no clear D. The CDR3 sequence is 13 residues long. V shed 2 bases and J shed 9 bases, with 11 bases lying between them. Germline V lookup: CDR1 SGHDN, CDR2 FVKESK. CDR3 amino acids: CASSQTLRSEQFF. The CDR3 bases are TGTGCCAGCAGCCAAACTCTTAGAAGTGAGCAGTTCTTC.

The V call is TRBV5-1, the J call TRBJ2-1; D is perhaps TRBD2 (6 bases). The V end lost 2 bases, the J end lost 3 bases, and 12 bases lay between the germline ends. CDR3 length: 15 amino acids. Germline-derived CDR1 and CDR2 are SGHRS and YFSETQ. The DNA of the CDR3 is TGCGCCAGCAGCTTTTCAGCGGGTGGCTACAATGAGCAGTTCTTC. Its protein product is CASSFSAGGYNEQFF.

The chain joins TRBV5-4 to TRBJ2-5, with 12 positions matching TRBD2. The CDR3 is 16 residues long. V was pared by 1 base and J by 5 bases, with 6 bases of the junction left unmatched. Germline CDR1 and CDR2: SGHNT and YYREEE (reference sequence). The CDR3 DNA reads TGTGCCAGCAGCTTGCCACTAGCGGGGGGTGGGGAGACCCAGTACTTC. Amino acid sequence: CASSLPLAGGGETQYF.

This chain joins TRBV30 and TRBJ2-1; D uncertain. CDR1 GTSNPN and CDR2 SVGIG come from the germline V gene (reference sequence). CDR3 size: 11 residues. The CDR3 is CACSSYNEQFF. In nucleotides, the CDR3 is TGTGCTTGTAGCTCCTACAATGAGCAGTTCTTC.

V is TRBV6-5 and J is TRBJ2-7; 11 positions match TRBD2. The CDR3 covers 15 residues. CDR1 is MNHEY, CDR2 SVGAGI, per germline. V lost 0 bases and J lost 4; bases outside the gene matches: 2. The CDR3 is CASSYSTSGSYEQYF. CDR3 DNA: TGTGCCAGCAGTTACTCAACTAGCGGGAGTTACGAGCAGTACTTC.

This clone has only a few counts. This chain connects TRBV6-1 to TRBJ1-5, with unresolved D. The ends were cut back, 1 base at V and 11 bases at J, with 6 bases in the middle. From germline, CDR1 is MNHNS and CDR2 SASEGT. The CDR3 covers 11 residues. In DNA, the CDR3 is TGTGCCAGCAGTGAAGGGCAGACCCAGCATTTT. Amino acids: CASSEGQTQHF.

The DNA for the CDR3 is TGTGCCAGCAGTTTAAAGCTAGCGGGAGGGCAAGGGGAGCTGTTTTTT. Translation gives CASSLKLAGGQGELFF. The J gene is TRBJ2-2, the V gene TRBV27, with 12 bases matching TRBD2. J was trimmed by 8 bases and V by 2 bases; bases with no gene match: 6. Germline V CDR1 and CDR2: MNHEY, SMNVEV (reference sequence). The CDR3 totals 16 residues.

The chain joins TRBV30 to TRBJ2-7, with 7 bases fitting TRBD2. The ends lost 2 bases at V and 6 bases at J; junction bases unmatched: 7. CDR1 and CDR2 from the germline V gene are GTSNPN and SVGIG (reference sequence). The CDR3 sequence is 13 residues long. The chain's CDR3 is CAWSSGLVIEQYF. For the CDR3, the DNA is TGTGCCTGGAGTTCCGGACTAGTGATCGAGCAGTACTTC.

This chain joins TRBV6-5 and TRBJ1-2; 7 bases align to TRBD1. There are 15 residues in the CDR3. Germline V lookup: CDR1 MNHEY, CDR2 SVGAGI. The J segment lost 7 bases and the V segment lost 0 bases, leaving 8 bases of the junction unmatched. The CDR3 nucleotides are TGTGCCAGCAGTTACTCGAGGTACAGGGGTATTGGCTACACCTTC. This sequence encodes CASSYSRYRGIGYTF.

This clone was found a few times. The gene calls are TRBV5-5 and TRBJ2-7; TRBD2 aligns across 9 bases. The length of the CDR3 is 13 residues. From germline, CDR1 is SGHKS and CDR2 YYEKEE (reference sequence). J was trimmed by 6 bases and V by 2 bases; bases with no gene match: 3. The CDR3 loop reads CASSFGTSSEQYF. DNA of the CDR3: TGTGCCAGCAGCTTTGGGACTAGCTCCGAGCAGTACTTC.

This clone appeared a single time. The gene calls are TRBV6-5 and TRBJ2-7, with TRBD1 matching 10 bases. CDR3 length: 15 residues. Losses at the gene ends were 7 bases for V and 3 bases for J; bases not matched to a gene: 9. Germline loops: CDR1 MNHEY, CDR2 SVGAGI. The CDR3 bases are TGTGCCAGCAAGGGAGGACAGGGGGGAATCTACGAGCAGTACTTC. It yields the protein CASKGGQGGIYEQYF.

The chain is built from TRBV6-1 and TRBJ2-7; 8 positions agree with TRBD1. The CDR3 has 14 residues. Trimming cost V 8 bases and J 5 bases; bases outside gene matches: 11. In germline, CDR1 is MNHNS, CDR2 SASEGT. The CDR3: CASRRTGKSDEQYF. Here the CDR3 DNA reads TGTGCCAGCCGCAGGACAGGGAAGTCGGACGAGCAGTACTTC.

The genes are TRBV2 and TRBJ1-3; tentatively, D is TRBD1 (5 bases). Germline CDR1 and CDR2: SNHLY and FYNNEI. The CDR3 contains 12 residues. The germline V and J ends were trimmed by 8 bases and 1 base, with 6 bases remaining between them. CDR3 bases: TGTGCCAGCCAGGGTTCTGGAAACACCATATATTTT. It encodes CASQGSGNTIYF.

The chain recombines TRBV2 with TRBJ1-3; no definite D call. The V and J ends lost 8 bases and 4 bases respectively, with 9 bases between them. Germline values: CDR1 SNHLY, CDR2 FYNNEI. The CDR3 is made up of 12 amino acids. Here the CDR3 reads CASSIRGNTIYF. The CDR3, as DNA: TGTGCCAGCTCTATACGGGGAAACACCATATATTTT.

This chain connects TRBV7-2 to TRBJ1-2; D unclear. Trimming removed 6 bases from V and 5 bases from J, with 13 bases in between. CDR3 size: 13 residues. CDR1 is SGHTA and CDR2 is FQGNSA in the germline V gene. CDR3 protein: CASRQSGVYGYTF. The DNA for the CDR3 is TGTGCCAGCAGACAAAGCGGCGTTTATGGCTACACCTTC.

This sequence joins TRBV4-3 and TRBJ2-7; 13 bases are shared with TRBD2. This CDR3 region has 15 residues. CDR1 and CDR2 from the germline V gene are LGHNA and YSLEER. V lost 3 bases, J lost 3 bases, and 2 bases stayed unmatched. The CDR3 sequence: CASSQGTSGIYEQYF. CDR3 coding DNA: TGCGCCAGCAGCCAGGGGACTAGCGGGATCTACGAGCAGTACTTC.

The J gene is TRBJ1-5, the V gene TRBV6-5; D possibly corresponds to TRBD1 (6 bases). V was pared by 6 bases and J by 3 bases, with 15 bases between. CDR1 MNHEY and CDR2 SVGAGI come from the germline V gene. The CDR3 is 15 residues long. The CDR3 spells CASRFHRDPNQPQHF. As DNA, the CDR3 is TGTGCCAGCAGGTTTCACAGGGATCCCAATCAGCCCCAGCATTTT.

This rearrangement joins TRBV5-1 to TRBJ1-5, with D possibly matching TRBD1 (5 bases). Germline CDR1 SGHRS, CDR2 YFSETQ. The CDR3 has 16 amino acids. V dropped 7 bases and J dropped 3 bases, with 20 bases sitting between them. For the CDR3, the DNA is TGCGCCAGCCGCCGGGGGACGGGAGACTCCAATCAGCCCCAGCATTTT. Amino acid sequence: CASRRGTGDSNQPQHF.

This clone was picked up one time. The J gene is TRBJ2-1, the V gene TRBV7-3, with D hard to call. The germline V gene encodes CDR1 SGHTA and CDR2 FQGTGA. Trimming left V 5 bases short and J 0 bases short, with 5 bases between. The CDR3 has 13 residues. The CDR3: CASSIGSYNEQFF. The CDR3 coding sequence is TGTGCCAGCAGCATCGGCTCCTACAATGAGCAGTTCTTC.

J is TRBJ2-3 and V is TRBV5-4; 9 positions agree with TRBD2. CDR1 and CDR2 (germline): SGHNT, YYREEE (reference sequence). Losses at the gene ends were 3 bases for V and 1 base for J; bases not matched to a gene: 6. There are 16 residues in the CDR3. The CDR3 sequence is CASSSWTSAGTDTQYF. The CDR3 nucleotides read TGTGCCAGCAGCTCGTGGACTAGCGCGGGCACAGATACGCAGTATTTT.